One T cell receptor beta chain is described in this entry. These data come from a study of control samples from healthy donors and cancer patients. Some clones are missing from TCRdb's copy, which holds only in-frame ones; the method was immunoSEQ multiplex PCR. The sample records around 150,000 clones, roughly 95% being singletons. Per germline, CDR1 MNHEY and CDR2 SVGEGT. The length of the CDR3 is 16 residues. V shed 4 bases and J 1 base; nucleotides not matched to a gene: 1. The V and J genes are TRBV6-2 or TRBV6-3 and TRBJ2-3, with 14 positions matching TRBD2. Sequenced input: blood. The sequence derives from a woman aged 25 to 39 in good health. The CDR3 DNA follows: TGTGCCAGCAGTTCGACTAGCGGGGGGGGCACAGATACGCAGTATTTT. Its protein product is CASSSTSGGGTDTQYF.